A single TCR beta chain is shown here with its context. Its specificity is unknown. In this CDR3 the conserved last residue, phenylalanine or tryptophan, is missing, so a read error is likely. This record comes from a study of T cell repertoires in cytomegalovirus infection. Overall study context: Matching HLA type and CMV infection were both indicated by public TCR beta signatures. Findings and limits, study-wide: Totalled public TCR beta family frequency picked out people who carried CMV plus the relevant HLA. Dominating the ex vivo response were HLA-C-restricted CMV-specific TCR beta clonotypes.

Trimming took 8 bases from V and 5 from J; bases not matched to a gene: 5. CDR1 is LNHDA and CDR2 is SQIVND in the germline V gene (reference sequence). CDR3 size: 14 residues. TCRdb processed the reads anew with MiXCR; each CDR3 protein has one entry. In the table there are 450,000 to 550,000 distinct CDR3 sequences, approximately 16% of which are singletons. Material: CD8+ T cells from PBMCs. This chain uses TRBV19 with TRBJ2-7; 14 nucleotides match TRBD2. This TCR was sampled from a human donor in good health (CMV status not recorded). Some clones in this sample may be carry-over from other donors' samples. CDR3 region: CASGLAGGIHEQYC. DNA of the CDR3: TGTGCCAGTGGACTAGCGGGAGGCATCCACGAGCAGTACTGC.